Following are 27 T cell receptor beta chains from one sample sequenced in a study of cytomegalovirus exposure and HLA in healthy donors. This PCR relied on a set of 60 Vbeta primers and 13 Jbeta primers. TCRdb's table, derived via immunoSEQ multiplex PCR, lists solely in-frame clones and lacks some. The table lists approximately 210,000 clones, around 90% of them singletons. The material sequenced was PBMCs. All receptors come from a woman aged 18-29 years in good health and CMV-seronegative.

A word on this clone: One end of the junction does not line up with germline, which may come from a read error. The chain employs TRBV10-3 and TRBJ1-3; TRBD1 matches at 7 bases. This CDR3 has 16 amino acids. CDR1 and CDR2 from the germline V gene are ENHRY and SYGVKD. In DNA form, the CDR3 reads TGTGCCATCAGCGAGTTGAACAGGGGTAGCGGAAACACCATATATTTT. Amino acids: CAISELNRGSGNTIYF.

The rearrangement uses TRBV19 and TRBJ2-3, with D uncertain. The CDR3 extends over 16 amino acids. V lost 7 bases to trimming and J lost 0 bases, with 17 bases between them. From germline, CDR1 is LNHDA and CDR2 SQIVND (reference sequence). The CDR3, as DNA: TGTGCCAGTACGATGGTGGCGGTAACTAGCACAGATACGCAGTATTTT. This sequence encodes CASTMVAVTSTDTQYF.

This CDR3 is CATSREADSSYEQYF. The CDR3 DNA follows: TGTGCCACCAGCAGAGAGGCCGACTCATCCTACGAGCAGTACTTC. The chain recombines TRBV15 with TRBJ2-5; D is unresolved. The J call may be mistaken, given a closer DNA end match to TRBJ2-7. CDR1 is LNHNV and CDR2 is YYDKDF in the germline V gene (reference sequence). The CDR3 runs 15 residues.

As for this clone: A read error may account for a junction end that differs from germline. DNA for the CDR3: TGTTCCAGCAGCTTAAGCTCTAGCGGGCACCAACTCTCCTACGAGCAGTACTTC. Its translation is CSSSLSSSGHQLSYEQYF. V and J are TRBV7-9 and TRBJ2-7; 8 positions match TRBD2. The CDR3 sequence is 18 residues long. The V gene's germline CDR1 is SEHNR and CDR2 FQNEAQ (reference sequence).

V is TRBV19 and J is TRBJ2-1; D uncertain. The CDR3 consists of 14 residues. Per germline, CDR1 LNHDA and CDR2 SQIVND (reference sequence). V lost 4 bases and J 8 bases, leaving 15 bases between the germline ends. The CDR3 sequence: CASSRLTLVDEQFF. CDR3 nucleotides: TGTGCCAGTAGTAGGTTAACGTTAGTCGATGAGCAGTTCTTC.

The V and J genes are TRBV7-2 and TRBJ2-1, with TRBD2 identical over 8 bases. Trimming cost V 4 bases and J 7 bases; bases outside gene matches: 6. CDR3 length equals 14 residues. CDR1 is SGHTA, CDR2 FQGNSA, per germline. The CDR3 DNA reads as TGTGCCAGCAGCTGGAAGCGGGAGTTAAATGAGCAGTTCTTC. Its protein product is CASSWKRELNEQFF.

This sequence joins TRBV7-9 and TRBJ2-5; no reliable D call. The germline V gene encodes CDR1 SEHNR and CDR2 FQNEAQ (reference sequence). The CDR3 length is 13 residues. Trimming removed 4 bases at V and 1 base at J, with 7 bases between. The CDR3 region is CASSWAAQETQYF. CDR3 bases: TGTGCCAGCAGCTGGGCAGCCCAAGAGACCCAGTACTTC.

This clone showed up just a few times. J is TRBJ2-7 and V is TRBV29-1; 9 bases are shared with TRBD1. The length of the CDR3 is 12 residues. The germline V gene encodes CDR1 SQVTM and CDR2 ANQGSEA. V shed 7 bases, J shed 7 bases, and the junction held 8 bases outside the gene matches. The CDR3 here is CSGIQGAREQYF. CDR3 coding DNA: TGCAGCGGTATACAGGGGGCGCGGGAGCAGTACTTC.

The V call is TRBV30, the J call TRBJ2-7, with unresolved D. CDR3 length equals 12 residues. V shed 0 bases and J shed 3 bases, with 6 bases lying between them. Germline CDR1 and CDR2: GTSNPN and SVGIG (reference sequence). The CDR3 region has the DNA TGTGCCTGGAGTGTTCAGTACTACGAGCAGTACTTC. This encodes CAWSVQYYEQYF.

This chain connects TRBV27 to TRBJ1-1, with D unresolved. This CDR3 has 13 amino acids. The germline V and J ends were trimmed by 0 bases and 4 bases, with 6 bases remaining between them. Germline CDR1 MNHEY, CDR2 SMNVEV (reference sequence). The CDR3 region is CASSLSSSTEAFF. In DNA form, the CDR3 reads TGTGCCAGCAGTTTATCTAGCAGCACTGAAGCTTTCTTT.

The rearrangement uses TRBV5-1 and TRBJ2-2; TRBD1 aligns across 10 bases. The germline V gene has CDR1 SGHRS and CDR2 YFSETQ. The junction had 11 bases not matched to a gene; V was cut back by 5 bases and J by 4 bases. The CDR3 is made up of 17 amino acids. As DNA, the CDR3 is TGCGCCAGCAGTCGTAAGGGACAGGGGACATCCACCGGGGAGCTGTTTTTT. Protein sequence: CASSRKGQGTSTGELFF.

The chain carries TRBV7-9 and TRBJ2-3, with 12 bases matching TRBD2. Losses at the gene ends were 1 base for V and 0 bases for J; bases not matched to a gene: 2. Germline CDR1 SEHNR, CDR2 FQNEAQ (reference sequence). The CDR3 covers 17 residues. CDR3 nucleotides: TGTGCCAGCAGCTTAGGGGGGACTAGCGGGAGCACAGATACGCAGTATTTT. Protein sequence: CASSLGGTSGSTDTQYF.

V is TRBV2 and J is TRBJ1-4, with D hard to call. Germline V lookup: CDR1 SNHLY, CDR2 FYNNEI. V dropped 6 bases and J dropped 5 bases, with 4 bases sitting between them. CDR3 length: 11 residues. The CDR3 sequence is CASRANEKLFF. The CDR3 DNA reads TGTGCCAGCAGAGCAAATGAAAAACTGTTTTTT.

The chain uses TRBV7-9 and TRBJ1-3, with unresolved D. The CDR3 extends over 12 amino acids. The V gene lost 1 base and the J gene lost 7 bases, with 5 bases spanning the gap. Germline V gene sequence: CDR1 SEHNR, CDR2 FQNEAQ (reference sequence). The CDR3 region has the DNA TGTGCCAGCAGCTTAGACGCGAACACCATATATTTT. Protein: CASSLDANTIYF.

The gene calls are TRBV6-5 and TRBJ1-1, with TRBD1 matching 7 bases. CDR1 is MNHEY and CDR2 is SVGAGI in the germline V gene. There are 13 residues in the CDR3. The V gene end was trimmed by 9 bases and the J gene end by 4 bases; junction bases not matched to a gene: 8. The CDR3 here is CASLSRDSTEAFF. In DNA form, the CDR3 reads TGTGCCAGTCTGTCCCGGGACAGCACTGAAGCTTTCTTT.

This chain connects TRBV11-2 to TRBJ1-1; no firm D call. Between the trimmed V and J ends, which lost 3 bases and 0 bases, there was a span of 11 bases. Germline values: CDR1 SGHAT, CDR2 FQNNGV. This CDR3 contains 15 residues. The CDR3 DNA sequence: TGTGCCAGCAGCTTCTCCGGGAGCTTGAACACTGAAGCTTTCTTT. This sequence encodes CASSFSGSLNTEAFF.

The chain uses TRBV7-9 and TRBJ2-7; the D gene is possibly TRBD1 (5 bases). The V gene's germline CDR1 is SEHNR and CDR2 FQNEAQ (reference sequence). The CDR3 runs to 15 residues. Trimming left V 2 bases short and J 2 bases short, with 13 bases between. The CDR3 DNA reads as TGTGCCAGCAGCTTACGCACAGGCGGCCCCTACGAGCAGTACTTC. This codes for CASSLRTGGPYEQYF.

The CDR3 region has the DNA TGTGCCAGCTCACCGTCACACAGTAATGAAAAACTGTTTTTT. Translated, it gives CASSPSHSNEKLFF. This chain links TRBV18 with TRBJ1-4; D is uncertain. The ends were cut back, 3 bases at V and 4 bases at J, with 9 bases in the middle. Germline CDR1 is KGHSH and CDR2 is LQKENI. The CDR3 is 14 amino acids.

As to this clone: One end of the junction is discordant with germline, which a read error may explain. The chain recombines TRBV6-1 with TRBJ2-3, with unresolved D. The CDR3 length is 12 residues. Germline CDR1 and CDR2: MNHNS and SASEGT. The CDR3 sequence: CARRLITDTQYF. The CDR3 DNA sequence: TGTGCCCGCAGACTGATCACAGATACGCAGTATTTT.

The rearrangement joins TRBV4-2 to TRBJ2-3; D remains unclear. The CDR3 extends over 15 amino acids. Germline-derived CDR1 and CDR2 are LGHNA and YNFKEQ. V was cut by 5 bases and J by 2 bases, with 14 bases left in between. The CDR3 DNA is TGTGCCAGCAGCACCTCGAGCTCCTTCACAGATACGCAGTATTTT. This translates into CASSTSSSFTDTQYF.

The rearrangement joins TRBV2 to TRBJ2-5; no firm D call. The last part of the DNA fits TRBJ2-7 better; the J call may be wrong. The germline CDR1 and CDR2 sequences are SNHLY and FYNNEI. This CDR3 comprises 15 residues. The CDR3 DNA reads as TGTGCCAGCAGTGAAGGCCCCTCTCCCCCCTACGAGCAGTACTTC. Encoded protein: CASSEGPSPPYEQYF.

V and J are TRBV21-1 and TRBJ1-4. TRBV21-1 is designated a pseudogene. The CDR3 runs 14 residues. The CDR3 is CASSKGGTNEKLFF. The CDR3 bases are TGTGCCAGCAGCAAAGGCGGCACTAATGAAAAACTGTTTTTT.

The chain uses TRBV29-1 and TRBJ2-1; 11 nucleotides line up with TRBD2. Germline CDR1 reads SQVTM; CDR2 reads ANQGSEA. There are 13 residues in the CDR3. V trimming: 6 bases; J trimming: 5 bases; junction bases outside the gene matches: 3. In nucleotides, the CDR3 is TGCAGCGTAGGACTAGCGGGTAACAATGAGCAGTTCTTC. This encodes CSVGLAGNNEQFF.

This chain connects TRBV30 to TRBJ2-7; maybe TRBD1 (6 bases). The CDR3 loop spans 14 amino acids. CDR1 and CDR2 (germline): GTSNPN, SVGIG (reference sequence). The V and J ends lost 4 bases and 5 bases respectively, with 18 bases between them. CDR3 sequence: CAWKRTVSFHEQYF. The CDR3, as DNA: TGTGCCTGGAAGCGGACAGTTTCTTTTCACGAGCAGTACTTC.

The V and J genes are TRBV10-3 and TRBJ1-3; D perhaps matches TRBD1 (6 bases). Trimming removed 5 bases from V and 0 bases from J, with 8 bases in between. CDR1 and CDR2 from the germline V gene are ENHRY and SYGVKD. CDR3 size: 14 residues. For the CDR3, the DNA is TGTGCCATCAGTACAGGGAACTCTGGAAACACCATATATTTT. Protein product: CAISTGNSGNTIYF.

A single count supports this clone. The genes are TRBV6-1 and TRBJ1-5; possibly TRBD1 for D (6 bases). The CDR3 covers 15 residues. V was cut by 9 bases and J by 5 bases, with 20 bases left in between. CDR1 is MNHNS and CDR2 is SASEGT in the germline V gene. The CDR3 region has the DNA TGTGCCAGTTTGGTCAATGGACAGCTCTATCAGCCCCAGCATTTT. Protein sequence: CASLVNGQLYQPQHF.

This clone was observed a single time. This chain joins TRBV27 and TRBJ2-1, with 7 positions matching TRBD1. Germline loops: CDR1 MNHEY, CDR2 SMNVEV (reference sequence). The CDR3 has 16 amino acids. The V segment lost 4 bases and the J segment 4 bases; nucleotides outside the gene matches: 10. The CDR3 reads CASSSIQGSDYNEQFF. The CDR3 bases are TGTGCCAGCAGTTCCATACAGGGGTCGGATTACAATGAGCAGTTCTTC.